The present T cell receptor beta chain was sequenced within a study of cytomegalovirus exposure and HLA in healthy donors. Study observations and caveats: The authors reported that TCR beta sequences could predict HLA-A and HLA-B alleles. These predictions were accurate for most subjects in the first cohort. Sequence variants that were highly shared formed a cluster that was likely a sequencing artifact.

PCR involved 60 Vbeta and 13 Jbeta primers. Only in-frame clones appear in the TCRdb table, and some are missing; sequencing was by immunoSEQ multiplex PCR. Seen here are tens of thousands of clones, 60% to 80% observed once, and the top ten hold around 17%. Trimming cost V 0 bases and J 4 bases, with 9 bases left between them. The CDR3 loop spans 13 amino acids. Germline-derived CDR1 and CDR2 are GTSNPN and SVGIG (reference sequence). Details on this clone: The antigen is undetermined.

Sequencing was performed on PBMCs. The TCR sequence derives from a man between 40 and 49 years old in good health and CMV-seropositive. The V call is TRBV30, the J call TRBJ1-1; D is possibly TRBD1 (5 bases). CDR3 amino acids: CAWSVIGGTEAFF. The DNA of the CDR3 is TGTGCCTGGAGTGTAATCGGGGGCACTGAAGCTTTCTTT. The full variable domain, rest sourced from reference TRBV30 and TRBJ1-1, is SQTIHQWPATLVQPVGSPLSLECTVEGTSNPNLYWYRQAAGRGLQLLFYSVGIGQISSEVPQNLSASRPQDRQFILSSKKLLLSDSGFYLCAWSVIGGTEAFFGQGTRLTVV.